These T cell receptor beta chains were read from a single sample in a study of T cell changes during pregnancy in multiple sclerosis. The repertoire was sequenced with immunoSEQ multiplex PCR; TCRdb's copy has only in-frame clones and lacks some. The sample holds about 24,000 clones, around 81% seen once. The input for sequencing was CD8+ T cells from peripheral blood mononuclear cells, taken in the first trimester of pregnancy. These receptor sequences come from a female donor in good health, enrolled as a control in a pregnancy study. Both conserved end residues are part of each CDR3. D genes are given only for firm matches. Rows may omit the clone size; those that give it use once, few, many or a size class.

TGTGCCAGCAGTCGGGGACTAGCGGGGGGCCTAGCGGGCGAGCAGTACTTC | CASSRGLAGGLAGEQYF | TRBV7-8 | TRBD2 | - | TRBJ2-7
TGTGCCAGCAGTGAACTAGCGGGATACTACGAGCAGTACTTC | CASSELAGYYEQYF | TRBV6-1 | TRBD2 | - | TRBJ2-7
TGCGCCAGCAGCGCCTGGGGCCCTGCTGGCTCTGGAAACACCATATATTTT | CASSAWGPAGSGNTIYF | TRBV5-1 | - | once | TRBJ1-3
TGTGCCAGCAGCGCAACCCCACCCTTCGGAGCGCCCCTCCACTTT | CASSATPPFGAPLHF | TRBV9 | - | few | TRBJ1-6
TGTGCCAGCAGCAGGGGCCACGAGCAGTACTTC | CASSRGHEQYF | TRBV6-6 | - | - | TRBJ2-7
TGCGCCAGCAGCTGGGGGCCCAGGGGTTTGAACACTGAAGCTTTCTTT | CASSWGPRGLNTEAFF | TRBV5-1 | - | - | TRBJ1-1
TGTGCCAGCAGCCACCGACTAGCGGGAGGGGACAATGAGCAGTTCTTC | CASSHRLAGGDNEQFF | TRBV11-2 | TRBD2 | - | TRBJ2-1
TGTGCCAGCAGTGAATCGAGCGGGAGTGGACAAGAGACCCAGTACTTC | CASSESSGSGQETQYF | TRBV6-1 | TRBD2 | - | TRBJ2-5
TGTGCCAGCAGCGTTTCTTGGCACGTTGGAAACACCATATATTTT | CASSVSWHVGNTIYF | TRBV9 | - | - | TRBJ1-3
TGTGCCACATCGGAAGGGGACAGCTCCTACGAGCAGTACTTC | CATSEGDSSYEQYF | TRBV6-4 | TRBD1 | - | TRBJ2-7
TGCGCCAGCAAGGTGCGGACTGAAGCTTTCTTT | CASKVRTEAFF | TRBV5-1 | - | - | TRBJ1-1
TGTGCCAGCAGTCTGACAGGGACGGGGTCCTACGAGCAGTACTTC | CASSLTGTGSYEQYF | TRBV27 | TRBD1 | - | TRBJ2-7
TGTGCCGCGAGATCAGGAAGGGGCACTGAAGCTTTCTTT | CAARSGRGTEAFF | TRBV15 | - | - | TRBJ1-1
TGTGCCAGCACCCCTAGACAGGGGTGGGCCTATGGCTACACCTTC | CASTPRQGWAYGYTF | TRBV7-9 | TRBD1 | - | TRBJ1-2
TGTGCCTGGAGTGGGGCCCCCAAGACCGGGGAGCTGTTTTTT | CAWSGAPKTGELFF | TRBV30 | - | - | TRBJ2-2
TGTGCCAGCAGTTTCGAACGGAGGGACACTGAAGCTTTCTTT | CASSFERRDTEAFF | TRBV28 | - | once | TRBJ1-1
TGTGCCATCAGTGGGACTAGCGGGGGTAGGGAGACCCAGTACTTC | CAISGTSGGRETQYF | TRBV10-3 | TRBD2 | - | TRBJ2-5
TGTGCCAGCAGGTCCCTAGCGGGGGCCACAGATACGCAGTATTTT | CASRSLAGATDTQYF | TRBV6-5 | TRBD2 | - | TRBJ2-3
TGTGCCAGCAGTGTCGGCAGCGGGAGTGGAGATACGCAGTATTTT | CASSVGSGSGDTQYF | TRBV6-4 | TRBD2 | - | TRBJ2-3